This T cell receptor (beta chain) emerged from a study of cytomegalovirus exposure and HLA in healthy donors. Across the whole study: Within the Caucasian-associated ancestry cluster were 65% to 85% of the roughly 400 genotyped donors.

In the PCR, 60 Vbeta and 13 Jbeta primers were used. Only in-frame clones appear in the TCRdb table, and some are missing; sequencing was by immunoSEQ multiplex PCR. The table records 140,000 to 150,000 clones, around two thirds of them present only once. Germline values: CDR1 SGHDT, CDR2 YYEEEE. The germline V and J ends were trimmed by 0 bases and 2 bases, with 6 bases remaining between them. The CDR3 spans 14 residues. The sequence was obtained from an older woman in good health and CMV-seropositive. Sequencing input: PBMCs. This chain joins TRBV5-6 and TRBJ1-3; D uncertain. For the CDR3, the DNA is TGTGCCAGCAGCTTGGTCGGTCCTGGAAACACCATATATTTT. Translated: CASSLVGPGNTIYF.